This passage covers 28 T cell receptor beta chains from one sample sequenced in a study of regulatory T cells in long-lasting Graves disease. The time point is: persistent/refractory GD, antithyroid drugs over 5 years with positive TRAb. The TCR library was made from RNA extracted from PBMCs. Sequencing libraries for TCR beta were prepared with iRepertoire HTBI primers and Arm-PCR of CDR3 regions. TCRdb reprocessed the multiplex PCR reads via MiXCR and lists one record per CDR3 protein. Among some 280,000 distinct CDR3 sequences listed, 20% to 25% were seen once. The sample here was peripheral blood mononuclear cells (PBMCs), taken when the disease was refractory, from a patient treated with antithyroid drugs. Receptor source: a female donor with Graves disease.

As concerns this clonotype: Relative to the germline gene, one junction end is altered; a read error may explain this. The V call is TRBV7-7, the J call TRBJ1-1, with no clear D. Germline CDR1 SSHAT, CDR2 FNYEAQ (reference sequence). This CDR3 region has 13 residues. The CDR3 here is CASSLEDGAEAFF. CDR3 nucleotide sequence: TGTGCTAGCAGCTTAGAAGACGGCGCTGAAGCTTTCTTT. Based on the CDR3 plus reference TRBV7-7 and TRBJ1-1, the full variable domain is GAGVSQSPRYKVTKRGQDVTLRCDPISSHATLYWYQQALGQGPEFLTYFNYEAQPDKSGLPSDRFSAERPEGSISTLTIQRTEQRDSAMYRCASSLEDGAEAFFGQGTRLTVV.

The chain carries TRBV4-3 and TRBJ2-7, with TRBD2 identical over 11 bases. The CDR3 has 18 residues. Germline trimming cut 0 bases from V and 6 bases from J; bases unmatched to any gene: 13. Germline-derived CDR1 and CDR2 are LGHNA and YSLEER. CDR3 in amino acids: CASSQETSGIGSLSEQYF. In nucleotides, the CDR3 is TGCGCCAGCAGCCAAGAGACTAGCGGGATCGGGTCTTTGAGCGAGCAGTACTTC.

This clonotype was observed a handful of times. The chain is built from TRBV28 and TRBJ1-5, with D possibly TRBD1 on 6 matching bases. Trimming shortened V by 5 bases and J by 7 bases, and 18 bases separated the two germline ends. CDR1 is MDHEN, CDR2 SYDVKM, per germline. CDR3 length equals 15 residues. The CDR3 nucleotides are TGTGCCAGCAGTAACGACAGGCTTGTAGGGCAGCCCCAGCATTTT. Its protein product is CASSNDRLVGQPQHF.

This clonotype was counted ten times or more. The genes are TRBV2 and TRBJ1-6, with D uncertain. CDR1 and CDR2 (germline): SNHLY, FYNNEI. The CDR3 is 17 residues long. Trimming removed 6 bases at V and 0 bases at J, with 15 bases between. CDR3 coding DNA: TGTGCCAGCAGCCCTAGGTCCGTTTACTCCTATAATTCACCCCTCCACTTT. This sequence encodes CASSPRSVYSYNSPLHF.

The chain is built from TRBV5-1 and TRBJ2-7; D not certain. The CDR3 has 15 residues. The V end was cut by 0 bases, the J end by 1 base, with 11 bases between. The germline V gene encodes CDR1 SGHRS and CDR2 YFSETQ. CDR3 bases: TGCGCCAGCAGCTTGGATCTGGCCGATTCCTACGAGCAGTACTTC. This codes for CASSLDLADSYEQYF.

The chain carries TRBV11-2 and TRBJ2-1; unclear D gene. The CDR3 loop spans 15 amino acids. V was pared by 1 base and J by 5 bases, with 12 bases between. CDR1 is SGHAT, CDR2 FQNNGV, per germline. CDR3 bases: TGTGCCAGCAGCTTAGTGTTGTTGTCGGACAATGAGCAGTTCTTC. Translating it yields CASSLVLLSDNEQFF.

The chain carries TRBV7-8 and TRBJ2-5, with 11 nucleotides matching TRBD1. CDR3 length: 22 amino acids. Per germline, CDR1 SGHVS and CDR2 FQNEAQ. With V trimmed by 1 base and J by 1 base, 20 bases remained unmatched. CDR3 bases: TGTGCCAGCAGCTTAGTTAGTAGCTGGGAGACCGGGACAGGGGGTTTCCAAGAGACCCAGTACTTC. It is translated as CASSLVSSWETGTGGFQETQYF.

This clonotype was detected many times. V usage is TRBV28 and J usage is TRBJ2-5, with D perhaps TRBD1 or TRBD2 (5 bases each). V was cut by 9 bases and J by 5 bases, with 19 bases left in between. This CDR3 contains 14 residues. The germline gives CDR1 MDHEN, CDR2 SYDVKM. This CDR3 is CASTPWDLGETQYF. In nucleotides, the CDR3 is TGTGCCAGTACCCCCTGGGACCTCGGGGAGACCCAGTACTTC. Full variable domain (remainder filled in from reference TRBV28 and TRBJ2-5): DVKVTQSSRYLVKRTGEKVFLECVQDMDHENMFWYRQDPGLGLRLIYFSYDVKMKEKGDIPEGYSVSREKKERFSLILESASTNQTSMYLCASTPWDLGETQYFGPGTRLLVL.

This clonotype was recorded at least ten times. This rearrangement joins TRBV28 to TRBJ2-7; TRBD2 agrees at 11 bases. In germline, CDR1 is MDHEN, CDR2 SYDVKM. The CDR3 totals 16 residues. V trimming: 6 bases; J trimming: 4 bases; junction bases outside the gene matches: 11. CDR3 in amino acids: CASSYGTSGARYEQYF. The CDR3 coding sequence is TGTGCCAGCAGCTATGGGACTAGCGGAGCCCGATACGAGCAGTACTTC. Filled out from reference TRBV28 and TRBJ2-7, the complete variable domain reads DVKVTQSSRYLVKRTGEKVFLECVQDMDHENMFWYRQDPGLGLRLIYFSYDVKMKEKGDIPEGYSVSREKKERFSLILESASTNQTSMYLCASSYGTSGARYEQYFGPGTRLTVT.

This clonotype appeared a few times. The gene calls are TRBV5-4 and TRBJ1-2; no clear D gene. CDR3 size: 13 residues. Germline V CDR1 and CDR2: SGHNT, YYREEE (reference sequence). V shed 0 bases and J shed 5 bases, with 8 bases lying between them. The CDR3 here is CASSLEAAYGYTF. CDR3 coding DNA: TGTGCCAGCAGCTTGGAGGCAGCTTATGGCTACACCTTC.

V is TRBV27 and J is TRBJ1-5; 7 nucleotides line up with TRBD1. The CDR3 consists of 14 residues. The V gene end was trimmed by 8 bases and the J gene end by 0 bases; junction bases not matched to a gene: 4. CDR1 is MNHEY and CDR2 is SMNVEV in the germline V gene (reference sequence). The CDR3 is CASANRGSNQPQHF. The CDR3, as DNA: TGTGCCAGCGCGAACAGGGGTAGCAATCAGCCCCAGCATTTT.

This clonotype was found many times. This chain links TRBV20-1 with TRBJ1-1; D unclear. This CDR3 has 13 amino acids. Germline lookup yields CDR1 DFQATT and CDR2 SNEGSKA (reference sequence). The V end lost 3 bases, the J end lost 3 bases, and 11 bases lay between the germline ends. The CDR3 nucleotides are TGCAGTGCTAGTGGCAATTATGACACTGAAGCTTTCTTT. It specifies CSASGNYDTEAFF.

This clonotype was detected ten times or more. The chain's CDR3 is CSARVQGQVANEQYF. Here the CDR3 DNA reads TGCAGTGCTAGAGTTCAGGGGCAGGTGGCCAACGAGCAGTACTTC. The rearrangement uses TRBV20-1 and TRBJ2-7; D is perhaps TRBD1 (6 bases). This CDR3 has 15 residues. The V gene lost 1 base and the J gene lost 5 bases, with 18 bases spanning the gap. Germline CDR1 reads DFQATT; CDR2 reads SNEGSKA (reference sequence).

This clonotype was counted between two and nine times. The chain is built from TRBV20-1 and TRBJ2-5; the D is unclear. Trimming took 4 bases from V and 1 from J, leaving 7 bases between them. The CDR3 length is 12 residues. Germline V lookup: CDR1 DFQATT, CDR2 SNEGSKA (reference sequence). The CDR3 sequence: CSATGTQETQYF. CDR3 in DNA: TGCAGTGCTACGGGCACCCAAGAGACCCAGTACTTC.

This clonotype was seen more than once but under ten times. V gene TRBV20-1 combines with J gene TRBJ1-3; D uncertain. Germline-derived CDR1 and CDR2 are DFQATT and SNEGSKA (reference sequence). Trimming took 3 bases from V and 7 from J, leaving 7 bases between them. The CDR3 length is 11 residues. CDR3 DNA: TGCAGTGCTAGCCCGGGGAACACCATATATTTT. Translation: CSASPGNTIYF.

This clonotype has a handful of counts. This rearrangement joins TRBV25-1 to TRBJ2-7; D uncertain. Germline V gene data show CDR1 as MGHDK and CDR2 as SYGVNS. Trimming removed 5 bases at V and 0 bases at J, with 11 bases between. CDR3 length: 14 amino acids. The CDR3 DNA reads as TGTGCCAGCAGTAGCGTAAGAAGCTCCTACGAGCAGTACTTC. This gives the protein CASSSVRSSYEQYF.

The CDR3 DNA reads TGTGCCAGCAGCTTAGAGGTTGGAGGGTTCGATCAGCCCCAGCATTTT. Translation: CASSLEVGGFDQPQHF. The chain couples TRBV7-9 to TRBJ1-5; D gene ambiguous. The CDR3 contains 16 residues. The V end was cut by 1 base, the J end by 5 bases, with 15 bases between. Germline CDR1 and CDR2: SEHNR and FQNEAQ (reference sequence).

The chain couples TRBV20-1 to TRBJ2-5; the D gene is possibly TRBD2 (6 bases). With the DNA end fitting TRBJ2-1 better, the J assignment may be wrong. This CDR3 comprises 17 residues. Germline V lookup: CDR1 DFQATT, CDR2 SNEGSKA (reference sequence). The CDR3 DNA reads TGCAGTGCTAGTATACAAGGCGGGACTCCTACGTACAATGAGCAGTTCTTC. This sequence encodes CSASIQGGTPTYNEQFF.

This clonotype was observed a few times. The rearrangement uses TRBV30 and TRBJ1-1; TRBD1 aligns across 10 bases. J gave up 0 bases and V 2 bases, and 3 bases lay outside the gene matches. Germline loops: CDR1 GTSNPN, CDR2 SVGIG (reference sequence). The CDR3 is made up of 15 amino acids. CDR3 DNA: TGTGCCTGGAGTCCCGGGACAGGGGTGAACACTGAAGCTTTCTTT. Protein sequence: CAWSPGTGVNTEAFF.

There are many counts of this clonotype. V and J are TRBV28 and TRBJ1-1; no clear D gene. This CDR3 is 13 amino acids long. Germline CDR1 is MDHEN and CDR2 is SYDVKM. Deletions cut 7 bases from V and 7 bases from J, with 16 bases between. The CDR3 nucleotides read TGTGCCAGCACGTCCCTCCGCTTTGGTGAAGCTTTCTTT. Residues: CASTSLRFGEAFF.

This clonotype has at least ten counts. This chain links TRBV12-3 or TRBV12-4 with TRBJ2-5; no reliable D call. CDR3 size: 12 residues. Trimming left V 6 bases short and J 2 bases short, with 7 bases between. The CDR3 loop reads CASSLQQETQYF. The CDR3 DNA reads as TGTGCCAGCAGCTTGCAGCAAGAGACCCAGTACTTC.

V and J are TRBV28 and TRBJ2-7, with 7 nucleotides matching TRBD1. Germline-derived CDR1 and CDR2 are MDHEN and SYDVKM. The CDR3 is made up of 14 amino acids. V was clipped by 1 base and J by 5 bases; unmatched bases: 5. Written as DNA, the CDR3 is TGTGCCAGCAGTTTATACGGGACAGACCACGAGCAGTACTTC. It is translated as CASSLYGTDHEQYF. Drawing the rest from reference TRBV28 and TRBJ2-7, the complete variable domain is DVKVTQSSRYLVKRTGEKVFLECVQDMDHENMFWYRQDPGLGLRLIYFSYDVKMKEKGDIPEGYSVSREKKERFSLILESASTNQTSMYLCASSLYGTDHEQYFGPGTRLTVT.

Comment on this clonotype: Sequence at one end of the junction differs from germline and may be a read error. CDR3 region: CASSALAGEGETQYF. The CDR3 bases are TGTGCCAGCAGCGCACTAGCGGGAGAGGGAGAGACCCAGTACTTC. J is TRBJ2-5 and V is TRBV5-1; 11 nucleotides line up with TRBD2. The CDR3 sequence is 15 residues long. Germline values: CDR1 SGHRS, CDR2 YFSETQ.

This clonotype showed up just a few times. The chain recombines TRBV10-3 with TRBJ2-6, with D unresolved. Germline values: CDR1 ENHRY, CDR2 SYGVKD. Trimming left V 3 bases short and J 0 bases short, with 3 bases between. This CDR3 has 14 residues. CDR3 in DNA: TGTGCCATCAGTGAAAACTCTGGGGCCAACGTCCTGACTTTC. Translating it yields CAISENSGANVLTF.

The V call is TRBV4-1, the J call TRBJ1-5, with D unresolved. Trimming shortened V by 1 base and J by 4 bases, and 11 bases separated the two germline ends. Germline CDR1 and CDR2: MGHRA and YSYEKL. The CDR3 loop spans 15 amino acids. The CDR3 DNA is TGCGCCAGCAGCCAAGGGTTGGGTAATAATCAGCCCCAGCATTTT. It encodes CASSQGLGNNQPQHF.

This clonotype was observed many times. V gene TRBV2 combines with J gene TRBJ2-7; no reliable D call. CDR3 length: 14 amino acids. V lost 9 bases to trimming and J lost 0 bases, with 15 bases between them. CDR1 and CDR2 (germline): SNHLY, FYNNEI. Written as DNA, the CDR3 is TGTGCCAGTATACCTTTCTGGGACTCCTACGAGCAGTACTTC. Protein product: CASIPFWDSYEQYF. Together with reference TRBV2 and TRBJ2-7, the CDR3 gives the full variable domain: EPEVTQTPSHQVTQMGQEVILRCVPISNHLYFYWYRQILGQKVEFLVSFYNNEISEKSEIFDDQFSVERPDGSNFTLKIRSTKLEDSAMYFCASIPFWDSYEQYFGPGTRLTVT.

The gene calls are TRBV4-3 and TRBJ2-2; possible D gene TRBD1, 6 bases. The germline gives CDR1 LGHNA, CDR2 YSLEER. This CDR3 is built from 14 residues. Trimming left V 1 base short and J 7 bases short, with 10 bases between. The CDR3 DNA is TGCGCCAGCAGCCAAGTACAGGGTTACGGGGAGCTGTTTTTT. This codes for CASSQVQGYGELFF.

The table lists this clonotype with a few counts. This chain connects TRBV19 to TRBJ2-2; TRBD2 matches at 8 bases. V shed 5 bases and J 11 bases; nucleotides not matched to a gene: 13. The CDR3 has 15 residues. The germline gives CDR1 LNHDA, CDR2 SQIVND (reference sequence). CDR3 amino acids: CASSSEAGDILELFF. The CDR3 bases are TGTGCCAGTAGTTCGGAAGCGGGAGATATTTTAGAGCTGTTTTTT.